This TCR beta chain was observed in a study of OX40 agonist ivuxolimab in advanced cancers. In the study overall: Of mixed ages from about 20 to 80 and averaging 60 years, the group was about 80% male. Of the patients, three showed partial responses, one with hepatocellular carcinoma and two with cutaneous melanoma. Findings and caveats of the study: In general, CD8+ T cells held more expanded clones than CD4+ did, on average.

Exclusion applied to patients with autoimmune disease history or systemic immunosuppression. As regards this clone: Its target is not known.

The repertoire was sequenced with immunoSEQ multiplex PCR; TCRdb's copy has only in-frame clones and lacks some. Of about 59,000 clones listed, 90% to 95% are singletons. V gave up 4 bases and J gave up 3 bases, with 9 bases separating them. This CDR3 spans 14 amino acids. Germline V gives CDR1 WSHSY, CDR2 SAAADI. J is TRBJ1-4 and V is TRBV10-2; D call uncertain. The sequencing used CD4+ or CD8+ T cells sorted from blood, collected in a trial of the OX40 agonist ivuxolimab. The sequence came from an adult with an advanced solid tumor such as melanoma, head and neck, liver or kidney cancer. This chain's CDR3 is CASSVGNSNEKLFF. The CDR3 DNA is TGCGCCAGCAGTGTGGGAAACTCTAATGAAAAACTGTTTTTT.